The rows below give T cell receptor beta chains drawn from one sample of a study of Graves' ophthalmopathy and Graves' hyperthyroidism. One entry per CDR3 protein, called by TCRdb with MiXCR from the multiplex PCR reads. The sample includes 200,000 to 250,000 distinct CDR3 sequences, roughly 21% of them seen just once. The sequenced sample was peripheral blood. The receptors were gathered from a woman in her forties or fifties with Graves' ophthalmopathy. CDR3s include the opening cysteine and the closing phenylalanine or tryptophan. A D gene is named only where the DNA matches it firmly. Some rows mark clone size as missing; the rest say once, few, many or name a class of expanded clone.

clone size,CDR3 length,V gene,J gene,D gene,CDR3 protein,CDR3 DNA
NA,15,TRBV24-1,TRBJ1-1,NA,CATQVGAGANTEAFF,TGTGCCACCCAGGTAGGGGCAGGGGCGAACACTGAAGCTTTCTTT
few,16,TRBV24-1,TRBJ2-2,NA,CATSADKETGTGELFF,TGTGCCACCAGTGCGGATAAGGAGACCGGAACCGGGGAGCTGTTTTTT
many,12,TRBV11-2,TRBJ1-1,TRBD1,CATGQGGTEAFF,TGTGCCACCGGACAGGGAGGCACTGAAGCTTTCTTT
many,11,TRBV18,TRBJ1-1,NA,CASSLTYEAFF,TGTGCCAGCTCACTTACCTACGAAGCTTTCTTT
NA,15,TRBV20-1,TRBJ2-7,NA,CSARMAQGTGYEQYF,TGCAGTGCGAGAATGGCACAAGGGACGGGCTACGAGCAGTACTTC
NA,15,TRBV4-1,TRBJ1-3,NA,CASSQVAPEGNTIYF,TGCGCCAGCAGCCAAGTTGCGCCTGAAGGAAACACCATATATTTT
many,11,TRBV28,TRBJ1-5,NA,CASSSHQPQHF,TGTGCCAGCAGTTCCCATCAGCCCCAGCATTTT
NA,16,TRBV19,TRBJ2-2,NA,CASSKVETRNTGELFF,TGTGCCAGTAGTAAGGTTGAAACAAGAAACACCGGGGAGCTGTTTTTT
many,13,TRBV6-2/TRBV6-3,TRBJ1-1,NA,CASRLSENTEAFF,TGTGCCAGCAGGTTAAGTGAGAACACTGAAGCTTTCTTT
NA,13,TRBV7-8,TRBJ1-1,TRBD1,CASSSTGFPEAFF,TGTGCCAGCAGCTCGACAGGGTTCCCTGAAGCTTTCTTT
many,13,TRBV27,TRBJ2-7,NA,CASSPRGAYVQYF,TGTGCCAGCAGTCCCAGGGGTGCCTACGTGCAGTACTTC
NA,15,TRBV6-1,TRBJ2-5,NA,CASSEFWASGETQYF,TGTGCCAGCAGTGAATTTTGGGCTTCGGGAGAGACCCAGTACTTC
many,13,TRBV6-1,TRBJ1-5,NA,CASSGGPFQPQHF,TGTGCCAGCAGTGGGGGGCCATTTCAGCCCCAGCATTTT
many,14,TRBV6-5,TRBJ2-5,NA,CASSYSGGQETQYF,TGTGCCAGCAGTTACTCAGGGGGCCAAGAGACCCAGTACTTC
many,12,TRBV30,TRBJ1-2,NA,CAWSGVYDGYTF,TGTGCCTGGAGTGGGGTTTACGATGGCTACACCTTC
many,15,TRBV18,TRBJ1-1,NA,CASSPVGVTGTEAFF,TGTGCCAGCTCACCAGTCGGGGTAACGGGCACTGAAGCTTTCTTT
NA,13,TRBV19,TRBJ1-1,NA,CASGWDANTEAFF,TGTGCCAGTGGGTGGGACGCAAACACTGAAGCTTTCTTT
NA,14,TRBV12-3/TRBV12-4,TRBJ1-1,NA,CASNPRGADTEAFF,TGTGCCAGCAATCCACGCGGGGCCGACACTGAAGCTTTCTTT
many,13,TRBV29-1,TRBJ2-4,NA,CSDRTAVGNIQYF,TGCAGCGACCGGACAGCGGTGGGCAACATTCAGTACTTC
NA,12,TRBV9,TRBJ1-1,TRBD1,CASSGPGQGAFF,TGTGCCAGCAGCGGGCCGGGACAGGGGGCTTTCTTT
many,13,TRBV6-5,TRBJ2-7,NA,CASSTGSSYEQYF,TGTGCCAGCAGCACAGGGTCTTCCTACGAGCAGTACTTC
NA,14,TRBV28,TRBJ1-1,NA,CASKGRVWNTEAFF,TGTGCCAGCAAAGGACGGGTTTGGAACACTGAAGCTTTCTTT
NA,15,TRBV12-3/TRBV12-4,TRBJ2-2,NA,CASSEPGRTTGELFF,TGTGCCAGCAGTGAACCGGGACGAACCACCGGGGAGCTGTTTTTT
few,14,TRBV2,TRBJ1-6,NA,CASSVSQNNSPLHF,TGTGCCAGCAGTGTTAGCCAAAATAATTCACCCCTCCACTTT
many,16,TRBV19,TRBJ2-6,TRBD1,CASSGTGGPGANVLTF,TGTGCCAGTAGTGGGACAGGGGGCCCTGGGGCCAACGTCCTGACTTTC
many,14,TRBV27,TRBJ1-5,NA,CASRGPGYNQPQHF,TGTGCCAGCAGGGGGCCAGGGTACAATCAGCCCCAGCATTTT
NA,12,TRBV6-1,TRBJ1-6,NA,CASSERSTPLHF,TGTGCCAGCAGTGAACGATCCACACCCCTCCACTTT
NA,14,TRBV7-8,TRBJ2-5,NA,CASSLDWGPETQYF,TGTGCCAGCAGCTTAGATTGGGGGCCTGAGACCCAGTACTTC
few,13,TRBV12-3/TRBV12-4,TRBJ1-2,TRBD1,CASSSTGTYGYTF,TGTGCCAGCAGTTCGACAGGGACGTATGGCTACACCTTC
many,14,TRBV12-3/TRBV12-4,TRBJ1-1,NA,CASSLWTANTEAFF,TGTGCCAGCAGTTTGTGGACAGCGAACACTGAAGCTTTCTTT
many,16,TRBV20-1,TRBJ2-7,NA,CSARDSPVQGFDEQYF,TGCAGTGCTAGAGATTCCCCCGTTCAGGGGTTCGACGAGCAGTACTTC
many,14,TRBV6-1,TRBJ2-7,NA,CASSVEGWAYEQYF,TGTGCCAGCAGTGTTGAGGGTTGGGCCTACGAGCAGTACTTC
once,12,TRBV12-3/TRBV12-4,TRBJ1-1,TRBD1,CASRKGATEAFF,TGTGCCAGCAGGAAGGGGGCTACTGAAGCTTTCTTT
many,13,TRBV10-3,TRBJ2-6,NA,CAATPSGANVLTF,TGTGCCGCCACCCCCTCTGGGGCCAACGTCCTGACTTTC
many,15,TRBV7-2,TRBJ2-7,NA,CASSWGGGGPYEQYF,TGTGCCAGCAGCTGGGGAGGGGGGGGGCCCTACGAGCAGTACTTC
few,15,TRBV6-5,TRBJ2-2,NA,CASSYSGGNHGELFF,TGTGCCAGCAGTTACTCTGGGGGGAATCACGGGGAGCTGTTTTTT
NA,16,TRBV6-5,TRBJ2-5,TRBD1,CASSYSQGANQETQYF,TGTGCCAGCAGTTACTCGCAGGGGGCTAACCAAGAGACCCAGTACTTC
once,12,TRBV4-1,TRBJ2-5,NA,CASSQDSETQYF,TGCGCCAGCAGCCAAGATAGCGAGACCCAGTACTTC